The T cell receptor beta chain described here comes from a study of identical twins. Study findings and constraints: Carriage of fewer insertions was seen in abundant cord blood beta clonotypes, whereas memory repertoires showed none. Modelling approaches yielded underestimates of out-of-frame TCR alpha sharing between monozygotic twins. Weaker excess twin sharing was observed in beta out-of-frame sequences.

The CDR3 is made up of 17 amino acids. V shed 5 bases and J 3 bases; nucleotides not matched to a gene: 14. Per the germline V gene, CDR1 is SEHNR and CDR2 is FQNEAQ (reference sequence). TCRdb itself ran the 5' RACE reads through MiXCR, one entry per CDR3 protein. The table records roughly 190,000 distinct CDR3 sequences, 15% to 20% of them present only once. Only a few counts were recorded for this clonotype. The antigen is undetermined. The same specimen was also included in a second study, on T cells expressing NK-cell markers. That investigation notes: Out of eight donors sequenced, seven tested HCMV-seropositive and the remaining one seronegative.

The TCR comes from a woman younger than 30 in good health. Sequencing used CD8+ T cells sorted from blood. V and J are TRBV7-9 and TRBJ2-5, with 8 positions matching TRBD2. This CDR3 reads CASSQGWRGRREETQYF. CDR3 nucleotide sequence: TGTGCCAGCAGCCAGGGGTGGCGCGGGAGGAGAGAAGAGACCCAGTACTTC.